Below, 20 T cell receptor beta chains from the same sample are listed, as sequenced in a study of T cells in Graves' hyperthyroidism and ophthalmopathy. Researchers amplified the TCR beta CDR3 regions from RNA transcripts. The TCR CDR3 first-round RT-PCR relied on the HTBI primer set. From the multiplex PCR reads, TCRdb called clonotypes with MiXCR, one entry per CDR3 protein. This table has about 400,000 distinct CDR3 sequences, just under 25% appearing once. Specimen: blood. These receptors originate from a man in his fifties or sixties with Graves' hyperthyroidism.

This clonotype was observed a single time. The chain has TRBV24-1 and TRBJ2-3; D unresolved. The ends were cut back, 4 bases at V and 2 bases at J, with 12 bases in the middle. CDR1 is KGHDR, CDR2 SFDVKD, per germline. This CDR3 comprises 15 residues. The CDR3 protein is CATSDRKRNTDTQYF. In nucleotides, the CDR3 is TGTGCCACCAGTGACAGGAAGCGAAACACAGATACGCAGTATTTT.

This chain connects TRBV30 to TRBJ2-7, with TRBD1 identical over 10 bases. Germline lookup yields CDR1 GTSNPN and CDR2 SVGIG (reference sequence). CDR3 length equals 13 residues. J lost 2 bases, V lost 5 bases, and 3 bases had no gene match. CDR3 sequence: CAWAGTGAYEQYF. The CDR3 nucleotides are TGTGCCTGGGCCGGGACAGGGGCCTACGAGCAGTACTTC.

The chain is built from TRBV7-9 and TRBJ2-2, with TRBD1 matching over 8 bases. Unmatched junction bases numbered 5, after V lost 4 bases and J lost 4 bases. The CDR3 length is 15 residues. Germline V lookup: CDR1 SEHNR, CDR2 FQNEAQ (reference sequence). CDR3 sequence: CASSSTGVLTGELFF. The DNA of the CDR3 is TGTGCCAGCAGCTCGACAGGGGTACTCACCGGGGAGCTGTTTTTT.

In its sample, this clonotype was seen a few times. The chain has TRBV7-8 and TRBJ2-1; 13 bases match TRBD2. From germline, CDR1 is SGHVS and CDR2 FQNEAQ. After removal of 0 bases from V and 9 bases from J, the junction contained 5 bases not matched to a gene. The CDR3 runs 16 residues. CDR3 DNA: TGTGCCAGCAGCTTAGCCGGGACTAGCGGGATTACTGAGCAGTTCTTC. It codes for CASSLAGTSGITEQFF.

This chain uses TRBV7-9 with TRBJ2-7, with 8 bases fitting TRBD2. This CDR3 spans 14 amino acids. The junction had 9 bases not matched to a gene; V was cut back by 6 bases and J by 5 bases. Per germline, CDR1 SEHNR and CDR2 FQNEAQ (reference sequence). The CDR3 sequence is CASRKAGDFNEQYF. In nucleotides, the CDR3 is TGTGCCAGCAGGAAAGCGGGAGACTTCAACGAGCAGTACTTC.

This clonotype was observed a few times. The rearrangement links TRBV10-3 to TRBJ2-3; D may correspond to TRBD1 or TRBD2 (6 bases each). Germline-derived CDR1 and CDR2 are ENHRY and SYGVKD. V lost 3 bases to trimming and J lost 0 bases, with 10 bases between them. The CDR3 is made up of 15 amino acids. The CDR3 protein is CAISDWGASTDTQYF. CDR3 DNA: TGTGCCATCAGTGATTGGGGGGCGAGCACAGATACGCAGTATTTT.

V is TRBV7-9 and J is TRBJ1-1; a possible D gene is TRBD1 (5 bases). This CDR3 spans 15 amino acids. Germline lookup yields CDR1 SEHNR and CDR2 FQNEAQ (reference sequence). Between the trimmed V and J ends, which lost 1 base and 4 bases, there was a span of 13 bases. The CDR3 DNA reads TGTGCCAGCAGCTTAGGAGGGGCCCCGAGCACTGAAGCTTTCTTT. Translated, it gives CASSLGGAPSTEAFF. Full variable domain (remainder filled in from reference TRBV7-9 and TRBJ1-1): DTGVSQNPRHKITKRGQNVTFRCDPISEHNRLYWYRQTLGQGPEFLTYFQNEAQLEKSRLLSDRFSAERPKGSFSTLEIQRTEQGDSAMYLCASSLGGAPSTEAFFGQGTRLTVV.

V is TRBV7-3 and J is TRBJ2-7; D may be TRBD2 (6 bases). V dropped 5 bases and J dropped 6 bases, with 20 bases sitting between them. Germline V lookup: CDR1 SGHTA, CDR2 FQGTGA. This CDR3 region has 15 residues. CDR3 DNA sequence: TGTGCCAGCAGCCGCCGGGACTGGGGGAGTGGCGAGCAGTACTTC. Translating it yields CASSRRDWGSGEQYF.

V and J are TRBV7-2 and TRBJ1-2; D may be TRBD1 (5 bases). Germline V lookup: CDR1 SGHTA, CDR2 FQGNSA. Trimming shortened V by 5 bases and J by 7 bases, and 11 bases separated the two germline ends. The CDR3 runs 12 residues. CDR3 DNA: TGTGCCAGCAGCCCCCAGGGAATTGGCTACACCTTC. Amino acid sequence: CASSPQGIGYTF. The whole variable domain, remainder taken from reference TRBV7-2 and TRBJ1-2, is GAGVSQSPSNKVTEKGKDVELRCDPISGHTALYWYRQSLGQGLEFLIYFQGNSAPDKSGLPSDRFSAERTGGSVSTLTIQRTQQEDSAVYLCASSPQGIGYTFGSGTRLTVV.

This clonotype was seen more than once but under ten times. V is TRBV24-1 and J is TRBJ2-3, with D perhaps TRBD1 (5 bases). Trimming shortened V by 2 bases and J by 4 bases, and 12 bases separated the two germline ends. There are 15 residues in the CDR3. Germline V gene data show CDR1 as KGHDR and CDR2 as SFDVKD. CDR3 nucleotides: TGTGCCACCAGTGATTCCAGGGAAGGCTCAGATACGCAGTATTTT. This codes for CATSDSREGSDTQYF.

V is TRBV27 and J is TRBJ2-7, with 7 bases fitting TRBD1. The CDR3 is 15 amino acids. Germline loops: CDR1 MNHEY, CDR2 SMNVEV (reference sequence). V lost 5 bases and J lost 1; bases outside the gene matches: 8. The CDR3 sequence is CASSIKGAKSYEQYF. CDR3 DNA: TGTGCCAGCAGTATTAAGGGGGCAAAATCCTACGAGCAGTACTTC.

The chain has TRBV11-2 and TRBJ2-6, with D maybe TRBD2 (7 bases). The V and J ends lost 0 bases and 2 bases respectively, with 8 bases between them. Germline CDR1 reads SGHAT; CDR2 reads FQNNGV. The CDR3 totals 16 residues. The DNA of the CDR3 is TGTGCCAGCAGCTTAGACGGGGGGCCTGGGGCCAACGTCCTGACTTTC. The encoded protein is CASSLDGGPGANVLTF.

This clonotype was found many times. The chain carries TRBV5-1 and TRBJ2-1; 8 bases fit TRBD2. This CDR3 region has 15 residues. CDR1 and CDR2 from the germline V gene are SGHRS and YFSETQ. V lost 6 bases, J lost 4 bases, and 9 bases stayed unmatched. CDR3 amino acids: CASKVSGGGYNEQFF. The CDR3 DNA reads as TGCGCCAGCAAAGTGTCCGGCGGGGGGTACAATGAGCAGTTCTTC.

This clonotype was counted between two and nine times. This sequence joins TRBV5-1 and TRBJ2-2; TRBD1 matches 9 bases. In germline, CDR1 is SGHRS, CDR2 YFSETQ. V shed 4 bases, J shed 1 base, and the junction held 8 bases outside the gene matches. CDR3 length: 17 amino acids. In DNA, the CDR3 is TGCGCCAGCAGCAGCCAAGGGACAGGGCGGAACACCGGGGAGCTGTTTTTT. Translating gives CASSSQGTGRNTGELFF.

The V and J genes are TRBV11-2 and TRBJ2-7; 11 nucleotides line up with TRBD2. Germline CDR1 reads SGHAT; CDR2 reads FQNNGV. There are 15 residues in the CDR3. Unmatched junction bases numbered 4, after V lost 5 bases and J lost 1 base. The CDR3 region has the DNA TGTGCCAGCAGCCCGAGACTAGCGGGATCCTACGAGCAGTACTTC. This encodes CASSPRLAGSYEQYF.

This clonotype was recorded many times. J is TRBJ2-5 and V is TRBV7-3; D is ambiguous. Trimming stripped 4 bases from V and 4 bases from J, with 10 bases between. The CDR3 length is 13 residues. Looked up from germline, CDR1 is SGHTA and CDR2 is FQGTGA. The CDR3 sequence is CASSSRTRETQYF. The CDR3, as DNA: TGTGCCAGCAGCTCCCGGACCCGAGAGACCCAGTACTTC.

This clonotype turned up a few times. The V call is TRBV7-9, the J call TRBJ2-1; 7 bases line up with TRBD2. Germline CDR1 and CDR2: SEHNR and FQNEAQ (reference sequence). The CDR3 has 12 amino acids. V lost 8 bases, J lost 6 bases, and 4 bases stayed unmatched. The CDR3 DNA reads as TGTGCCAGCGAGGGCGGGAGCAATGAGCAGTTCTTC. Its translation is CASEGGSNEQFF.

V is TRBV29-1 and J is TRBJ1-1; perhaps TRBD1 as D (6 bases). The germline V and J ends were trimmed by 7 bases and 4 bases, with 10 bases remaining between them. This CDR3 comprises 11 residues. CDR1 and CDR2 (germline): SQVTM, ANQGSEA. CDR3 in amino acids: CSGGAPTEAFF. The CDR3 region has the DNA TGCAGCGGGGGGGCTCCCACTGAAGCTTTCTTT.

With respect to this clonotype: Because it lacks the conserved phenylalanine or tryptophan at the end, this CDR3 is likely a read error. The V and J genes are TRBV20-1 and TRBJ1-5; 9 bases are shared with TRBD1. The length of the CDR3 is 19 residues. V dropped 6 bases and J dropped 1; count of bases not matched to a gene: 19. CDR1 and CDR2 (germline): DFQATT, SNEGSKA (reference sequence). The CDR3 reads CSAGKVGQGLVGSNQPQHL. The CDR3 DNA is TGCAGTGCAGGAAAGGTGGGACAGGGACTAGTGGGAAGCAATCAGCCCCAGCATCTT.

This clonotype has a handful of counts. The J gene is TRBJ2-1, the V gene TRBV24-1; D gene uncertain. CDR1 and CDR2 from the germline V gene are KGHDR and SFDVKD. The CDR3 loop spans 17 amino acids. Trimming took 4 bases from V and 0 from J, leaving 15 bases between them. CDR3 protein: CATSERSTAYSYNEQFF. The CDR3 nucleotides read TGTGCCACCAGTGAGCGGTCTACAGCTTACTCCTACAATGAGCAGTTCTTC.